This entry lists 8 T cell receptor beta chains sequenced from one sample in a study of cytomegalovirus exposure and HLA in healthy donors. A multiplex PCR was run with 60 Vbeta primers and 13 Jbeta primers. Here immunoSEQ multiplex PCR was the method, and the copy in TCRdb shows in-frame clones only, minus some. This sample carries roughly 130,000 clones, 8.5% to 10% of them seen once, and the ten largest clones take about 5.5%. Source material: PBMCs. The source is a man aged 35 to 55 in good health and CMV-seronegative.

This chain joins TRBV10-3 and TRBJ1-2; weak D call: TRBD1 (6 bases). The CDR3 covers 13 residues. The germline CDR1 and CDR2 sequences are ENHRY and SYGVKD. Deletions cut 4 bases from V and 6 bases from J, with 12 bases between. The CDR3 sequence is CAISARQADGYTF. CDR3 nucleotide sequence: TGTGCCATCAGTGCCCGACAGGCGGATGGCTACACCTTC.

This clone was seen a handful of times. Since no conserved phenylalanine or tryptophan closes the CDR3, a read error is the likely cause. The DNA is omitted, as the CDR3 cannot be located on it reliably, and the CDR3 follows TCRdb's listing. This chain links TRBV9 with TRBJ1-3; TRBD1 is the table's D call and was not checked against the DNA. The CDR3 length equals 10 residues, ends included. Germline V CDR1 and CDR2: SGDLS, YYNGEE. The CDR3 loop is CASSDRDRNL.

This clone was detected a few times. The chain recombines TRBV7-8 with TRBJ1-1; D unresolved. This CDR3 comprises 15 residues. Deletions cut 2 bases from V and 1 base from J, with 11 bases between. Germline CDR1 SGHVS, CDR2 FQNEAQ. Written as DNA, the CDR3 is TGTGCCAGCAGCTTAATGACACATTGGAACACTGAAGCTTTCTTT. This encodes CASSLMTHWNTEAFF.

In its sample, this clone was seen a few times. This rearrangement joins TRBV6-5 to TRBJ2-1, with TRBD2 identical over 9 bases. The CDR3 contains 15 residues. Per germline, CDR1 MNHEY and CDR2 SVGAGI. The ends lost 6 bases at V and 4 bases at J; junction bases unmatched: 7. CDR3: CASSRVAGEYNEQFF. The CDR3 bases are TGTGCCAGCAGCCGGGTAGCGGGGGAGTACAATGAGCAGTTCTTC.

The rearrangement uses TRBV28 and TRBJ1-1, with a weak D call TRBD1 (6 bases). The V end lost 5 bases, the J end lost 1 base, and 11 bases lay between the germline ends. This CDR3 spans 14 amino acids. Looked up from germline, CDR1 is MDHEN and CDR2 is SYDVKM. The CDR3: CASSIPGQNTEAFF. CDR3 bases: TGTGCCAGCAGTATACCGGGACAGAACACTGAAGCTTTCTTT.

This clone was counted a few times. This sequence joins TRBV15 and TRBJ2-5; 8 bases are shared with TRBD1. The CDR3 is 16 residues long. CDR1 is LNHNV and CDR2 is YYDKDF in the germline V gene (reference sequence). V gave up 0 bases and J gave up 5 bases; unmatched junction bases: 8. This CDR3 is CATSRDRGPAGETQYF. In DNA, the CDR3 is TGTGCCACCAGCAGAGACAGGGGGCCGGCCGGGGAGACCCAGTACTTC.

CDR3 nucleotides: TGTGCCAGCAGCTTAACTGGAGAGGGAGGGACTGAAGCTTTCTTT. Protein sequence: CASSLTGEGGTEAFF. The chain carries TRBV7-2 and TRBJ1-1; D call uncertain. V was pared by 2 bases and J by 5 bases, with 15 bases between. Germline V gene sequence: CDR1 SGHTA, CDR2 FQGNSA. CDR3 size: 15 residues.

In the case of this clone: Relative to the germline gene, one junction end is altered; a read error may explain this. The gene calls are TRBV4-1 and TRBJ1-2, with 9 nucleotides matching TRBD1. The CDR3 is 13 residues long. Per germline, CDR1 MGHRA and CDR2 YSYEKL. The CDR3 sequence: CARSQRQGDGYTF. The CDR3 DNA sequence: TGCGCCAGAAGCCAAAGACAGGGGGATGGCTACACCTTC.